This section outlines one TCR beta chain sequence together with its context. This sample is part of a study of blood T cell repertoires in COVID-19. Repertoires were generated with immunoSEQ multiplex PCR, while TCRdb's copy carries only in-frame clones and drops some. The table lists some 55,000 clones, about nine tenths of them singletons. Trimming removed 6 bases at V and 2 bases at J, with 15 bases between. The CDR3 covers 15 residues. Germline V lookup: CDR1 MNHNY, CDR2 SVGAGI (reference sequence). This TCR derives from a woman between 40 and 50 years old with active COVID-19. V usage is TRBV6-6 and J usage is TRBJ2-3, with TRBD2 as a possible D gene (7 bases). The specimen sequenced was peripheral blood. CDR3 residues: CASRGRGGNTDTQYF. Here the CDR3 DNA reads TGTGCCAGCAGGGGAAGGGGGGGGAACACAGATACGCAGTATTTT.